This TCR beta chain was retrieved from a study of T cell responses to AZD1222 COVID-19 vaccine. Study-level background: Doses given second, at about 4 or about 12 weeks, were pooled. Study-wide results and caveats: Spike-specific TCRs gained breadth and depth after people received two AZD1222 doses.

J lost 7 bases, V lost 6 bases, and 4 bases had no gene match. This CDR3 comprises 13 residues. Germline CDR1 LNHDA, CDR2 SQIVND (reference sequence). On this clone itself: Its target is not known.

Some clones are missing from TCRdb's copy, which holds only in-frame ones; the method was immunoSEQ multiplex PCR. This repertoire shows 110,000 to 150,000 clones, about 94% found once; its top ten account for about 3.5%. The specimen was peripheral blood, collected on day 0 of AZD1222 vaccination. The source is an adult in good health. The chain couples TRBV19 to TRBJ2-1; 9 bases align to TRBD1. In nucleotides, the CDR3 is TGTGCCAGTAGAGAACAGGGGGCGAATGAGCAGTTCTTC. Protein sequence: CASREQGANEQFF.